The source of this T cell receptor beta chain is a study of blood T cell repertoires in COVID-19. In the study overall: COVID-19 samples from acute and convalescent phases originated in the United States, Italy and Spain. T cells, B-cell-depleted T cells, or PBMCs provided the cDNA or gDNA that served as material.

J gave up 2 bases and V 3 bases, and 7 bases lay outside the gene matches. This CDR3 comprises 16 residues. Germline V lookup: CDR1 MGHRA, CDR2 YSYEKL. Seattle patient enrollment occurred during active infection, with longitudinal follow-up thereafter. Per the study methods: Amplification from reference gene primers served as the basis for estimated nucleated cell counts. Generated by immunoSEQ multiplex PCR, the TCRdb table keeps only in-frame clones and is missing some. The V and J calls and clone size were taken over from that table, and D and trimming were inferred from the DNA. The sample lists around 470,000 clones; approximately 89% were seen once.

The sample was peripheral blood. The gene calls are TRBV4-1 and TRBJ2-7, with 10 bases fitting TRBD1. The receptor's source is a man in his late teens or twenties with COVID-19, enrolled during active disease. The CDR3 loop is CASSHPDRGVPYEQYF. DNA of the CDR3: TGCGCCAGCAGCCACCCGGACAGGGGGGTCCCCTACGAGCAGTACTTC.